These 23 T cell receptor beta chains came from one sample sequenced in a study of shared clonotypes between healthy human individuals (TCRdb year 2020). The library was prepared using the immunoSEQ multiplex PCR assay. TCRdb provides this immuneACCESS table in a form limited to in-frame rearrangements. Some clones are lacking; in checked studies, under half of them reflect an unresolved V gene, and why the rest are absent is not known. The sample table shows 2 million to 3 million clones, and roughly 92% are seen once. The top ten clonotypes cover about 0.13% of the sample. The sequencing sample was made of naive CD4+ T cells sorted from blood. The cell subset or site label on this specimen signifies: CD45RA+ positively selected. The receptors shown here come from a man younger than 35 in good health.

The genes are TRBV7-6 and TRBJ1-2; D may be TRBD1 (5 bases). CDR1 is SGHVS and CDR2 is FNYEAQ in the germline V gene. Trimming pared 5 bases from V and 13 bases from J, leaving 14 bases between. CDR3 size: 11 residues. CDR3 protein: CASSEDTEVTF. DNA of the CDR3: TGTGCCAGCAGCGAGGACACGGAGGTCACCTTC.

The V gene is TRBV30, the J gene TRBJ1-2; TRBD1 agrees at 7 bases. This CDR3 is 14 amino acids long. The V and J ends lost 0 bases and 6 bases, in that order; junction bases with no gene match: 7. Germline CDR1 and CDR2: GTSNPN and SVGIG (reference sequence). The CDR3 DNA sequence: TGTGCCTGGAGTGTACGGAACAGGGGAAATGGCTACACCTTC. Its protein product is CAWSVRNRGNGYTF.

V gene TRBV18 combines with J gene TRBJ2-7; D is unresolved. V lost 6 bases, J lost 2 bases, and 11 bases lay in between. The CDR3 totals 13 residues. The V gene's germline CDR1 is KGHSH and CDR2 LQKENI. The CDR3 DNA follows: TGTGCCAGCTCCGTGACGGCGGCCTACGAGCAGTACTTC. This codes for CASSVTAAYEQYF.

The chain is built from TRBV7-9 and TRBJ2-7; the D call may be TRBD1 or TRBD2 (6 bases each). The germline CDR1 and CDR2 sequences are SEHNR and FQNEAQ (reference sequence). V lost 1 base and J 3 bases, leaving 13 bases between the germline ends. This CDR3 region has 15 residues. CDR3 coding DNA: TGTGCCAGCAGCTTAGTAGGGGGACTGAGCTACGAGCAGTACTTC. Translated: CASSLVGGLSYEQYF.

The V call is TRBV7-9, the J call TRBJ2-7; 8 bases align to TRBD2. After removal of 5 bases from V and 6 bases from J, the junction contained 12 bases not matched to a gene. The CDR3 length is 15 residues. CDR1 is SEHNR and CDR2 is FQNEAQ in the germline V gene (reference sequence). The CDR3 here is CASSPIAGTIGEQYF. The CDR3 DNA reads TGTGCCAGCAGCCCGATAGCGGGGACCATCGGCGAGCAGTACTTC. Full variable domain (remainder filled in from reference TRBV7-9 and TRBJ2-7): DTGVSQNPRHKITKRGQNVTFRCDPISEHNRLYWYRQTLGQGPEFLTYFQNEAQLEKSRLLSDRFSAERPKGSFSTLEIQRTEQGDSAMYLCASSPIAGTIGEQYFGPGTRLTVT.

The chain carries TRBV30 and TRBJ2-3; the D is unclear. V shed 4 bases and J shed 5 bases, with 10 bases lying between them. Per germline, CDR1 GTSNPN and CDR2 SVGIG (reference sequence). The CDR3 is made up of 12 amino acids. The CDR3 here is CAWTSDRDTQYF. The DNA of the CDR3 is TGTGCCTGGACCTCGGACCGAGATACGCAGTATTTT.

The CDR3 protein is CASSPEWGNEQFF. In DNA, the CDR3 is TGCGCCAGCAGCCCAGAGTGGGGCAATGAGCAGTTCTTC. J is TRBJ2-1 and V is TRBV5-1; no definite D call. Per the germline V gene, CDR1 is SGHRS and CDR2 is YFSETQ. V lost 4 bases and J lost 6, with 11 bases in between. The CDR3 extends over 13 amino acids.

This chain connects TRBV6-4 to TRBJ1-1; D gene unclear. Germline V gene sequence: CDR1 MRHNA, CDR2 SNTAGT. The V and J ends lost 2 bases and 12 bases respectively, with 13 bases between them. This CDR3 has 12 amino acids. CDR3 DNA: TGTGCCAGCAGTGACCTCGCCAGGCGGACTTTCTTT. Protein sequence: CASSDLARRTFF.

The chain links TRBV7-2 to TRBJ2-1; D is undetermined. Germline V lookup: CDR1 SGHTA, CDR2 FQGNSA. The V gene lost 5 bases and the J gene lost 8 bases, with 7 bases spanning the gap. This CDR3 comprises 11 residues. CDR3 amino acids: CASSLIYEQFF. In DNA form, the CDR3 reads TGTGCCAGCAGCCTCATCTATGAGCAGTTCTTC.

The chain recombines TRBV4-3 with TRBJ2-3; 7 positions match TRBD1. Germline V gives CDR1 LGHNA, CDR2 YSLEER. The CDR3 covers 15 residues. J lost 0 bases, V lost 4 bases, and 4 bases had no gene match. The CDR3 DNA follows: TGCGCCAGCAGCCCAGGGACAGCTAGCACAGATACGCAGTATTTT. Its protein is CASSPGTASTDTQYF.

V and J are TRBV23-1 and TRBJ1-1; D is possibly TRBD1 (5 bases). TRBV23-1 is sorted into the ORF group, with uncertain function. V was clipped by 0 bases and J by 1 base, with 15 bases between them. CDR3 length: 17 amino acids. The CDR3 sequence is CASSQSGQPRGNTEAFF. DNA of the CDR3: TGCGCCAGCAGTCAATCGGGGCAGCCTAGGGGGAACACTGAAGCTTTCTTT.

The chain recombines TRBV25-1 with TRBJ2-4, with D uncertain. Trimming removed 6 bases from V and 0 bases from J, with 15 bases in between. Germline lookup yields CDR1 MGHDK and CDR2 SYGVNS. The CDR3 covers 16 residues. The CDR3 region has the DNA TGTGCCAGCAGGGAACGCATATCACTAGCCAAAAACATTCAGTACTTC. Translating gives CASRERISLAKNIQYF.

V is TRBV7-2 and J is TRBJ2-5, with 7 positions matching TRBD2. V lost 3 bases and J lost 2; bases outside the gene matches: 9. CDR3 length equals 16 residues. Germline CDR1 and CDR2: SGHTA and FQGNSA. This CDR3 is CASSFNSAGIQETQYF. The CDR3 DNA follows: TGTGCCAGCAGCTTTAACTCAGCGGGGATACAAGAGACCCAGTACTTC.

This clone was picked up one time. This rearrangement joins TRBV30 to TRBJ2-2; 7 nucleotides line up with TRBD1. Germline V gene sequence: CDR1 GTSNPN, CDR2 SVGIG (reference sequence). After removal of 4 bases from V and 7 bases from J, the junction contained 9 bases not matched to a gene. The CDR3 contains 14 residues. The CDR3 here is CAWKTGSKGGELFF. CDR3 DNA: TGTGCCTGGAAGACAGGGTCCAAGGGCGGGGAGCTGTTTTTT.

This clone showed up just once. The chain uses TRBV7-9 and TRBJ1-5; the match to TRBD1 covers 8 bases. The trim removed 1 base at V and 4 bases at J, leaving 9 bases unmatched. CDR3 length: 17 residues. Germline CDR1 and CDR2: SEHNR and FQNEAQ (reference sequence). The DNA for the CDR3 is TGTGCCAGCAGCTTAGGACGAGGGCAGGGGGCGAATCAGCCCCAGCATTTT. Translation gives CASSLGRGQGANQPQHF. Combining the CDR3 with reference TRBV7-9 and TRBJ1-5 gives the whole variable domain DTGVSQNPRHKITKRGQNVTFRCDPISEHNRLYWYRQTLGQGPEFLTYFQNEAQLEKSRLLSDRFSAERPKGSFSTLEIQRTEQGDSAMYLCASSLGRGQGANQPQHFGDGTRLSIL.

Of note for this clone: Additional DNA sequences in this sample encode the identical CDR3. This sequence joins TRBV19 and TRBJ1-2, with D maybe TRBD1 (6 bases). This CDR3 region has 13 residues. Germline V gene sequence: CDR1 LNHDA, CDR2 SQIVND (reference sequence). Trimming removed 5 bases at V and 4 bases at J, with 11 bases between. As DNA, the CDR3 is TGTGCCAGTAGTCCCAGGGGAGGCTATGGCTACACCTTC. Encoded protein: CASSPRGGYGYTF.

J is TRBJ2-5 and V is TRBV2; D is tentatively TRBD1 or TRBD2 (6 bases each). V lost 8 bases, J lost 5 bases, and 15 bases lay in between. Germline V gives CDR1 SNHLY, CDR2 FYNNEI. The CDR3 is 13 amino acids. The chain's CDR3 is CASRLRGVETQYF. DNA of the CDR3: TGTGCCAGCCGCTTAAGGGGGGTTGAGACCCAGTACTTC.

The gene calls are TRBV9 and TRBJ1-6; the match to TRBD1 covers 7 bases. The CDR3 sequence is 14 residues long. After removal of 4 bases from V and 10 bases from J, the junction contained 8 bases not matched to a gene. Germline loops: CDR1 SGDLS, CDR2 YYNGEE. The DNA of the CDR3 is TGTGCCAGCAGCTTAACCGGGACAGACTCACCCCTCCACTTT. It encodes CASSLTGTDSPLHF.

The chain combines TRBV5-1 with TRBJ2-3, with 9 positions matching TRBD1. The V and J ends lost 4 bases and 6 bases, in that order; junction bases with no gene match: 9. The CDR3 consists of 15 residues. Germline CDR1 and CDR2: SGHRS and YFSETQ. The CDR3 DNA reads as TGCGCCAGCAGCGGGGGACAGGGTCGTGGGGATACGCAGTATTTT. Translated, it gives CASSGGQGRGDTQYF.

The rearrangement uses TRBV11-2 and TRBJ1-1; no clear D gene. The CDR3 sequence is 13 residues long. Per germline, CDR1 SGHAT and CDR2 FQNNGV. Deletions cut 2 bases from V and 6 bases from J, with 10 bases between. The CDR3 spells CASSLPAGAEAFF. The CDR3 DNA reads TGTGCCAGCAGCTTACCCGCGGGCGCTGAAGCTTTCTTT.

The rearrangement uses TRBV5-1 and TRBJ1-4, with 10 bases identical to TRBD1. The V and J ends lost 3 bases and 8 bases, in that order; junction bases with no gene match: 13. Germline V gene lookup returns CDR1 SGHRS and CDR2 YFSETQ. The CDR3 is 17 amino acids. The CDR3 here is CASSSVPGQGREEKLFF. In DNA form, the CDR3 reads TGCGCCAGCAGCTCTGTCCCGGGACAGGGGCGGGAAGAAAAACTGTTTTTT.

The chain recombines TRBV7-2 with TRBJ2-2, with 7 positions matching TRBD1. The CDR3 consists of 15 residues. Germline CDR1 and CDR2: SGHTA and FQGNSA. V trimming: 5 bases; J trimming: 1 base; junction bases outside the gene matches: 4. The CDR3 is CASSQQGRNTGELFF. The CDR3 nucleotides are TGTGCCAGCAGCCAACAGGGGCGGAACACCGGGGAGCTGTTTTTT.

The chain is built from TRBV28 and TRBJ2-3; a possible D gene is TRBD1 (6 bases). In germline, CDR1 is MDHEN, CDR2 SYDVKM. This CDR3 is 14 amino acids long. Trimming removed 7 bases from V and 3 bases from J, with 14 bases in between. The CDR3 DNA follows: TGTGCCAGCACTCCCAGGGGCCTGACAGATACGCAGTATTTT. Protein: CASTPRGLTDTQYF.